This TCR beta chain appears in the sequencing data of a study of STAT5B mutations in CD4+ large granular lymphocyte leukemia. Study-wide results and limits: 8/27 top patient clones versus 2/35 control clones were TRBV06-family.

The repertoire was sequenced with immunoSEQ multiplex PCR; TCRdb's copy has only in-frame clones and lacks some. The repertoire includes more than 30,000 clones, about 89% of them detected once, and over 0.4% sits in the top ten. The CDR3 length is 17 residues. V lost 1 base to trimming and J lost 12 bases; unmatched junction nucleotides: 18. Germline CDR1 is LNHDA and CDR2 is SQIVND (reference sequence). This clone was counted a single time. The antigen is undetermined. The sequencing sample was made of CD4+ T cells from blood buffy coats. The chain combines TRBV19 with TRBJ2-1; 7 bases are shared with TRBD2. The receptor was isolated from a human donor in good health. CDR3 DNA sequence: TGTGCCAGTAGTATAGGTTTCGGGGGAGGGCCCTCCAAGGGGCAGTTCTTC. Protein product: CASSIGFGGGPSKGQFF.